The rows below give T cell receptor beta chains drawn from one sample of a study of blood T cell repertoires in COVID-19. Some clones are missing from TCRdb's copy, which holds only in-frame ones; the method was immunoSEQ multiplex PCR. Here the sample spans fewer than 200,000 clones, around 83% being singletons. The sample consisted of PBMCs or T cells enriched from blood (not recorded which). The receptors were gathered from a woman aged 35 to 49 in a cohort exposed to, infected with or recovered from COVID-19 (not recorded which). Both conserved end residues are part of each CDR3. A D gene is named only where the DNA matches it firmly. The listing skips clone size in some rows; elsewhere it reads once, few, many or a size class.

D,V,size,J,length,DNA,CDR3
NA,TRBV3-1/TRBV3-2,NA,TRBJ2-7,15,TGTGCCAGCAGTCCATCCTGGGACACCACCTACGAGCAGTACTTC,CASSPSWDTTYEQYF
NA,TRBV9,NA,TRBJ1-3,14,TGTGCCAGCAGCGCTACTTTGACTGGAAACACCATATATTTT,CASSATLTGNTIYF
TRBD1,TRBV5-6,NA,TRBJ1-6,15,TGTGCCAGCAGCTGGGGGGACAGGGGGAATTCACCCCTCCACTTT,CASSWGDRGNSPLHF
NA,TRBV6-5,NA,TRBJ2-3,11,TGTGCCAGCTGCGCGGGGAATACGCAGTATTTT,CASCAGNTQYF
NA,TRBV5-1,NA,TRBJ1-4,14,TGCGCCAGCAGCTTGGGGGGCAGGGATGAAAAACTGTTTTTT,CASSLGGRDEKLFF
NA,TRBV7-2,once,TRBJ2-5,14,TGTGCCAGCAGCTTTGGGAGTATGGCAGAGACCCAGTACTTC,CASSFGSMAETQYF
NA,TRBV13,NA,TRBJ1-2,13,TGTGCCAGCAGGCAACCGGGACTCTATGGCTACACCTTC,CASRQPGLYGYTF
TRBD2,TRBV24-1,NA,TRBJ2-3,17,TGTGCCACCAGTGATTCCGGACTAGCGGTTAGCACAGATACGCAGTATTTT,CATSDSGLAVSTDTQYF
TRBD1,TRBV2,NA,TRBJ1-2,14,TGTGCCAACAGGAAGGACAGGTCGATGGGAGGCTACACCTTC,CANRKDRSMGGYTF
NA,TRBV6-5,NA,TRBJ2-7,14,TGTGCCAGCAGTTATGGAGTAGGCCACTACGAGCAGTACTTC,CASSYGVGHYEQYF
NA,TRBV3-1/TRBV3-2,NA,TRBJ1-3,15,TGTGCCAGCAGCCAAGACGGGAGCTCTGGAAACACCATATATTTT,CASSQDGSSGNTIYF
TRBD1,TRBV5-1,NA,TRBJ1-2,15,TGCGCCAGTCGAGGGCAGGGGGCAAGTCTGGGCGGCTACACCTTC,CASRGQGASLGGYTF
TRBD1,TRBV6-1,many,TRBJ1-5,15,TGTGCCAGCAGTGACCGGACAGGGGAATCTCAGCCCCAGCATTTT,CASSDRTGESQPQHF
TRBD2,TRBV24-1,NA,TRBJ2-1,15,TGTGCCACCAGTGTGACGGGAGGGCCCTACAATGAGCAGTTCTTC,CATSVTGGPYNEQFF
TRBD2,TRBV27,NA,TRBJ2-7,19,TGTGCCAGCAGTTTAACGTCGACTAGCGGGAGCCGTGTCCTATACGAGCAGTACTTC,CASSLTSTSGSRVLYEQYF
TRBD1,TRBV6-1,NA,TRBJ1-5,15,TGTGCCAGCAGTGAAGCGCTAGACAGGGCTCAGCCCCAGCATTTT,CASSEALDRAQPQHF
TRBD1,TRBV5-8,NA,TRBJ2-1,15,TGTGCCAGCAGACACCGGGACAGGGAATACAATGAGCAGTTCTTC,CASRHRDREYNEQFF
NA,TRBV27,NA,TRBJ1-2,15,TGTGCCAGCAGTCCGCCGGGGTATCTCCTTGATGGCTACACCTTC,CASSPPGYLLDGYTF
NA,TRBV23-1,NA,TRBJ2-5,16,TGCGCCAGCAGCCGAACCCCGACAGGAGACCAAGAGACCCAGTACTTC,CASSRTPTGDQETQYF
TRBD1,TRBV7-2,NA,TRBJ1-2,14,TGTGCCAGCAGACTAAGCTCGGGACAGGGGGACTACACCTTC,CASRLSSGQGDYTF
NA,TRBV4-1,NA,TRBJ1-2,14,TGCGCCAGCAGCCCCTGGGGCAGGTCAGACGGCTACACCTTC,CASSPWGRSDGYTF
NA,TRBV6-5,NA,TRBJ2-2,14,TGTGCCAGTTTTACAGGCTCGAACACCGGGGAGCTGTTTTTT,CASFTGSNTGELFF
NA,TRBV5-5,NA,TRBJ2-7,12,TGTGCCAGCAGCTCGGTTGGGAGAGAGCAGTACTTC,CASSSVGREQYF
NA,TRBV18,NA,TRBJ1-2,13,TGTGCCGCTACGGGGGGAGATAACTATGGCTACACCTTC,CAATGGDNYGYTF
NA,TRBV12-3/TRBV12-4,NA,TRBJ1-1,13,TGTGCCAGCACTGAGACAGCTTACACTGAAGCTTTCTTT,CASTETAYTEAFF
NA,TRBV11-2,NA,TRBJ1-5,17,TGTGCCAGCAGCTTACAGGGGAGGGCGACCCCCAATCAGCCCCAGCATTTT,CASSLQGRATPNQPQHF
NA,TRBV5-8,NA,TRBJ1-1,12,TGTGCCAGTTTTTTTGCGCCGCCTGAAGCTTTCTTT,CASFFAPPEAFF
TRBD1,TRBV25-1,NA,TRBJ1-2,14,TGTGCCAGCAGTGAAGTCGGGACAGGGAATGGCTACACCTTC,CASSEVGTGNGYTF
TRBD2,TRBV5-6,NA,TRBJ2-5,16,TGTGCCAGCAGCTCCACTAGCGGGCCGTATCAAGAGACCCAGTACTTC,CASSSTSGPYQETQYF
NA,TRBV28,once,TRBJ1-2,13,TGTGCCAGCAGTCCGGACAGTCTCTATGGCTACACCTTC,CASSPDSLYGYTF
NA,TRBV7-8,many,TRBJ1-3,16,TGTGCCAGCAGCTTAGTAGGCAGGATCTCTGGAAACACCATATATTTT,CASSLVGRISGNTIYF
TRBD1,TRBV6-2/TRBV6-3,NA,TRBJ1-2,17,TGTGCCAGCAGTTACCAAAGACGAGCAGGGGGTGCCTATGGCTACACCTTC,CASSYQRRAGGAYGYTF